The entry that follows covers one TCR beta chain sequence. The junction differs from germline at one of its ends, possibly a read error. The germline V gene encodes CDR1 DFQATT and CDR2 SNEGSKA (reference sequence). The CDR3 extends over 15 amino acids. Three rounds of nested PCR, following a modified ARM-PCR protocol, produced the TCRbeta library. Each CDR3 protein is one row after TCRdb ran MiXCR on the multiplex PCR reads. The sample includes roughly 200,000 distinct CDR3 sequences, about 76% of them seen just once. No cell sorting was done before RNA was extracted from the tissue. The source of the sample is a study of tumor and adjacent non-tumor tissue in lung cancer.

The chain links TRBV20-1 to TRBJ2-1, with 14 bases matching TRBD2. The sequence came from a man in his 60s with non-small cell lung cancer. What was sequenced was lung tumor tissue. DNA for the CDR3: TGCAGTGTCGACGGGACTAGCGGGAGTGGCAATAAGCAGTTCTTC. It translates to CSVDGTSGSGNKQFF.